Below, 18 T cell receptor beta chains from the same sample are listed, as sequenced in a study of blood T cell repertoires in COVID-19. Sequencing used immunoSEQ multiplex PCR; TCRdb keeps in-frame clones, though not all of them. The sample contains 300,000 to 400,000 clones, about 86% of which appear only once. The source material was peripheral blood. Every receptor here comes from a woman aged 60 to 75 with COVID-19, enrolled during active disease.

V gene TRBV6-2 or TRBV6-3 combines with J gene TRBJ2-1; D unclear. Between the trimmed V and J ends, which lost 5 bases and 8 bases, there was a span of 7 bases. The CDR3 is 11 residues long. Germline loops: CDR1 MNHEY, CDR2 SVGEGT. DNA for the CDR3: TGTGCCAGCAGTCTCTTCGATGAGCAGTTCTTC. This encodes CASSLFDEQFF.

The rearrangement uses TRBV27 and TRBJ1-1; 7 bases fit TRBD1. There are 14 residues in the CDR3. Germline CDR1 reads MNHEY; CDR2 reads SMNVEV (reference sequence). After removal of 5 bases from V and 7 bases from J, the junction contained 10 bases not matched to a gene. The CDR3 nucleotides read TGTGCCAGCAGTACAAAGACAGGGAGCTTTGAAGCTTTCTTT. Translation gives CASSTKTGSFEAFF.

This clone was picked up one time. CDR3 nucleotide sequence: TGCGCCAGCAGTGAGTCCGGGGGAGAAGCTTTCTTT. Its translation: CASSESGGEAFF. This chain links TRBV10-1 with TRBJ1-1; the D gene is possibly TRBD1 (5 bases). Between the trimmed V and J ends, which lost 0 bases and 8 bases, there was a span of 7 bases. The germline CDR1 and CDR2 sequences are WNHNN and SYGVQD (reference sequence). The CDR3 has 12 amino acids.

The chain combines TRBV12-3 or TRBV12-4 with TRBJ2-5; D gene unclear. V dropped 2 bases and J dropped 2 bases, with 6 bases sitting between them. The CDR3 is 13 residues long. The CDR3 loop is CASSLRRQETQYF. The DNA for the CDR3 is TGTGCCAGCAGTTTAAGGCGGCAAGAGACCCAGTACTTC.

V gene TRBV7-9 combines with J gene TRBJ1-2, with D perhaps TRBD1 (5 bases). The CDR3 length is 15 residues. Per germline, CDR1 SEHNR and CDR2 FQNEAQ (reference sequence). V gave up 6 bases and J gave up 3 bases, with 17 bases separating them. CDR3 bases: TGTGCCAGCAGTTCGGCAAAGGGGAACGACTATGGCTACACCTTC. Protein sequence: CASSSAKGNDYGYTF.

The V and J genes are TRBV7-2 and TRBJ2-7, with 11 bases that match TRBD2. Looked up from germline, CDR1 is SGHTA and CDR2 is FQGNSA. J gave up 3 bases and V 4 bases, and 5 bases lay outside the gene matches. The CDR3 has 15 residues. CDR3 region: CASSSRLAGSYEQYF. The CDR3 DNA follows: TGTGCCAGCAGCTCAAGACTAGCGGGGAGCTACGAGCAGTACTTC. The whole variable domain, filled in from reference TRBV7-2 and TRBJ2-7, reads GAGVSQSPSNKVTEKGKDVELRCDPISGHTALYWYRQSLGQGLEFLIYFQGNSAPDKSGLPSDRFSAERTGGSVSTLTIQRTQQEDSAVYLCASSSRLAGSYEQYFGPGTRLTVT.

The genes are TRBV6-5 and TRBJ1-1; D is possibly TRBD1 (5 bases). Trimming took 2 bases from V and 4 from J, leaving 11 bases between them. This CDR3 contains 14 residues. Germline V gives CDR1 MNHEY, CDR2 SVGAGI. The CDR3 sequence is CASSYGGDRTEAFF. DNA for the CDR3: TGTGCCAGCAGTTACGGAGGGGATCGCACTGAAGCTTTCTTT.

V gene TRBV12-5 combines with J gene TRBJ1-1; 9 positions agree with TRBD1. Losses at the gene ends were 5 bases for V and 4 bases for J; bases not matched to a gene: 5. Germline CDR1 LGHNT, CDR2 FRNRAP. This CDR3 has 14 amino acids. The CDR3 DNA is TGTGCTAGTGGTCCCGGGACAGGGTTCACTGAAGCTTTCTTT. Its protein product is CASGPGTGFTEAFF.

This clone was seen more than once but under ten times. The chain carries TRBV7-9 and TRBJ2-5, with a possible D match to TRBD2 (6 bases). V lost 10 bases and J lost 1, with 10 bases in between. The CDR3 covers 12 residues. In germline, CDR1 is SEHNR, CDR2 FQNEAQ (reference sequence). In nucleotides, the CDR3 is TGTGCCACCGGGGAGGCCCAAGAGACCCAGTACTTC. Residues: CATGEAQETQYF.

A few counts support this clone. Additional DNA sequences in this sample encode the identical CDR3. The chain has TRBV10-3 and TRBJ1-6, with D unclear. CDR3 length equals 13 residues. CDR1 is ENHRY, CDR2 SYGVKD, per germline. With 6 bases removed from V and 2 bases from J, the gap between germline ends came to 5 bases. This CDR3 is CAIRDTYNSPLHF. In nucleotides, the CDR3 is TGTGCCATCAGAGACACCTATAATTCACCCCTCCACTTT.

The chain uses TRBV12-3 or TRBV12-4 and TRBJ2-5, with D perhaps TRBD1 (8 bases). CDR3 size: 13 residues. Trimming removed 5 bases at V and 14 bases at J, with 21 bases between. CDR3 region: CASSPRGRETFYF. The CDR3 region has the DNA TGTGCCAGCAGTCCCAGGGGGCGGGAGACCTTTTACTTC.

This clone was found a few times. The DNA of the CDR3 is TGCGCCAGCAGCTTCGCAGGGGTCACTGAAAAACTGTTTTTT. This encodes CASSFAGVTEKLFF. The chain is built from TRBV5-1 and TRBJ1-4, with a weak D call TRBD1 (6 bases). V lost 2 bases and J 7 bases, leaving 12 bases between the germline ends. The CDR3 loop spans 14 amino acids. The germline V gene encodes CDR1 SGHRS and CDR2 YFSETQ.

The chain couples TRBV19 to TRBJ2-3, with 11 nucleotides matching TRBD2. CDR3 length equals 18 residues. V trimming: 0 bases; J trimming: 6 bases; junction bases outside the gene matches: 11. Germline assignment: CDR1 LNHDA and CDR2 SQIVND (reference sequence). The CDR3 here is CASSIDRASGGPRDTQYF. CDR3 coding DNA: TGTGCCAGTAGTATAGATAGGGCTAGCGGGGGGCCGCGGGATACGCAGTATTTT.

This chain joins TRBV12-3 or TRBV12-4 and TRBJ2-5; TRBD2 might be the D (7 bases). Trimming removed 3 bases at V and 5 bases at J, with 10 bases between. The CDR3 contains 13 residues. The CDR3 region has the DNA TGTGCCAGCAGTTTCAAGGGGGGGGAGACCCAGTACTTC. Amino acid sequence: CASSFKGGETQYF.

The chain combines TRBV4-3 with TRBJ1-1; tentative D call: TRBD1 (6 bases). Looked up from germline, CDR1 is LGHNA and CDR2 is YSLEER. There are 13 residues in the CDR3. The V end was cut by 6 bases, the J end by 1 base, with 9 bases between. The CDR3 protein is CASRPQGNTEAFF. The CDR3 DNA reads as TGCGCCAGCAGACCACAGGGGAACACTGAAGCTTTCTTT.

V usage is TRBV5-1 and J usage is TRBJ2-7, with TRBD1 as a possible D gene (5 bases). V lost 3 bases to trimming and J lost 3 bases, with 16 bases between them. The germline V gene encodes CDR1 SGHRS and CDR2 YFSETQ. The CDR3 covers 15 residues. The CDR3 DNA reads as TGCGCCAGCAGCTACCAGGACCAGGGTCTCTACGAGCAGTACTTC. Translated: CASSYQDQGLYEQYF. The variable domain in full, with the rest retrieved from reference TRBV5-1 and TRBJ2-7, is KAGVTQTPRYLIKTRGQQVTLSCSPISGHRSVSWYQQTPGQGLQFLFEYFSETQRNKGNFPGRFSGRQFSNSRSEMNVSTLELGDSALYLCASSYQDQGLYEQYFGPGTRLTVT.

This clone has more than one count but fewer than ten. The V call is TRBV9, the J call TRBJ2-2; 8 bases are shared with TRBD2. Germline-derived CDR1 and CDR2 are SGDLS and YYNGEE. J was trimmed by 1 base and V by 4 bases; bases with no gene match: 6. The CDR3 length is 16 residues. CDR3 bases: TGTGCCAGCAGCTTCTCGGCGGGGGGGAACACCGGGGAGCTGTTTTTT. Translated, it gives CASSFSAGGNTGELFF.

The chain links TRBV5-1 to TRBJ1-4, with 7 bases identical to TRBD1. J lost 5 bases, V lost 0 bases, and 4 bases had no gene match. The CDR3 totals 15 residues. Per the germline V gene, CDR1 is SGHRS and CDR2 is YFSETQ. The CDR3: CASSLGSGGNEKLFF. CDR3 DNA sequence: TGCGCCAGCAGCTTGGGTTCAGGGGGAAATGAAAAACTGTTTTTT.